This T cell receptor beta chain was documented in a study of control samples from healthy donors and cancer patients. The ends lost 0 bases at V and 3 bases at J; junction bases unmatched: 5. This CDR3 is built from 16 residues. The V gene's germline CDR1 is LGHDT and CDR2 YNNKEL (reference sequence). This table comes from immunoSEQ multiplex PCR, and its TCRdb copy is limited to in-frame clones, with some not included. The sample records about 180,000 clones, 85% to 95% being singletons. The TCR was taken from a man younger than 40 in good health. The sample was blood. The chain recombines TRBV3-1 (or the pseudogene TRBV3-2) with TRBJ2-4; 7 bases align to TRBD1. This chain's CDR3 is CASSQDPAGGKNIQYF. The CDR3 DNA is TGTGCCAGCAGCCAAGATCCGGCAGGGGGCAAAAACATTCAGTACTTC.